A single count supports the clone carrying this TCR beta chain. The antigen is undetermined. CDR3 size: 16 residues. From germline, CDR1 is MNHEY and CDR2 SVGEGT. The V and J ends lost 0 bases and 1 base respectively, with 12 bases between them. The data originate from a study of response to subunit inactivated influenza vaccine. Study conclusions and caveats: The authors proposed limited new T cell recruitment per seasonal influenza vaccination.

TCRdb fed the RT-PCR reads into MiXCR, producing one record per CDR3 protein. The sample records over 800,000 distinct CDR3 sequences, around 20% being singletons. The sample in question was PBMCs from blood, obtained roughly 5 days after vaccination. The chain recombines TRBV6-2 or TRBV6-3 with TRBJ1-1, with unresolved D. The TCR was taken from a man aged 50 to 60 who received an inactivated influenza vaccine. CDR3 nucleotides: TGTGCCAGCAGTTACTCGACCGGGATTGAGAACACTGAAGCTTTCTTT. This gives the protein CASSYSTGIENTEAFF.